This T cell receptor (beta chain) appears in the sequencing data of a study of blood T cell repertoires in COVID-19. About the study: COVID-19 samples from acute and convalescent phases originated in the United States, Italy and Spain. In each case, the material was cDNA or gDNA derived from T cells, B-cell-depleted T cells, or PBMCs.

Original processing methods: Amplification from reference gene primers served as the basis for estimated nucleated cell counts. TCRdb keeps only in-frame clones here, not all; method: immunoSEQ multiplex PCR. Clone size and V and J calls were adopted from that table, with D and trimming inferred from the DNA. The profile shows 200,000 or so clones, approximately 84% of them singletons. This clonotype was obtained from a human donor with acute or convalescent COVID-19. The donor label of this sample is uncertain. The specimen was peripheral blood.

The CDR3 is CATSGGLNTEAFF. The DNA for the CDR3 is TGTGCCACCAGCGGGGGGCTGAACACTGAAGCTTTCTTT. The chain has TRBV24-1 and TRBJ1-1; tentatively, D is TRBD1 (6 bases). Looked up from germline, CDR1 is KGHDR and CDR2 is SFDVKD. The V and J ends lost 7 bases and 0 bases respectively, with 8 bases between them. The CDR3 consists of 13 residues.